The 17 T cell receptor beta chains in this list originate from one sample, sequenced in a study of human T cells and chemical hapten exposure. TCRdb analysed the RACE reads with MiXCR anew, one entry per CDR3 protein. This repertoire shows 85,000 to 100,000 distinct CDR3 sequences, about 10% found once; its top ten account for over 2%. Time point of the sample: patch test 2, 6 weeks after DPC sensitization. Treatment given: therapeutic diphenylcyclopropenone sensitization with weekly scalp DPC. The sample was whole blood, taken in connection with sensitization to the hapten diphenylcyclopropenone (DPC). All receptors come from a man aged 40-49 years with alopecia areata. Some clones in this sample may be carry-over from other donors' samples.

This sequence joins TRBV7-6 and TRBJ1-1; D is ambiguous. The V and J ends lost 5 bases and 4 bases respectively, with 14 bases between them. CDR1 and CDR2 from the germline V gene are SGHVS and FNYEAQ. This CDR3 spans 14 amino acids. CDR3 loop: CASSPGPVGTEAFF. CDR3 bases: TGTGCCAGCAGCCCTGGACCTGTGGGCACTGAAGCTTTCTTT.

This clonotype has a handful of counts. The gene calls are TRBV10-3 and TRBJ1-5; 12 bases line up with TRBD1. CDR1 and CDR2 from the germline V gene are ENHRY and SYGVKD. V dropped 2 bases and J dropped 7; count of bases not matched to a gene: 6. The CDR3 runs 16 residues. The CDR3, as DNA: TGTGCCATCAGTGAGGGGACAGGGGGCAACTTACAGCCCCAGCATTTT. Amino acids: CAISEGTGGNLQPQHF.

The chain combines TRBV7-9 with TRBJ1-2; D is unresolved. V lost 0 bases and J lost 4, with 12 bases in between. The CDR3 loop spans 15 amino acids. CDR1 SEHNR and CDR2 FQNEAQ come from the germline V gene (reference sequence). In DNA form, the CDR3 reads TGTGCCAGCAGCTTAGCAAGTGGAGGGATCTATGGCTACACCTTC. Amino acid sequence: CASSLASGGIYGYTF.

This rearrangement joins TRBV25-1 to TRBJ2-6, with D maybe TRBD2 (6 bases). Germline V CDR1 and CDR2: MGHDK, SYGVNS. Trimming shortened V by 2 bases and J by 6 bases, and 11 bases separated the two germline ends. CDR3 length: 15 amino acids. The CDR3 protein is CASSEGGSEANVLTF. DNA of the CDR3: TGTGCCAGCAGTGAAGGAGGGTCCGAGGCCAACGTCCTGACTTTC.

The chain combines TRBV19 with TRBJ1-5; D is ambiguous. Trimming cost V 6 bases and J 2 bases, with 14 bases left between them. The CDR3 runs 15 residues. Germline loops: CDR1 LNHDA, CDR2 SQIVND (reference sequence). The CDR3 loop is CASSLGPTGNQPQHF. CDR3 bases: TGTGCCAGTAGCCTGGGCCCCACCGGCAATCAGCCCCAGCATTTT.

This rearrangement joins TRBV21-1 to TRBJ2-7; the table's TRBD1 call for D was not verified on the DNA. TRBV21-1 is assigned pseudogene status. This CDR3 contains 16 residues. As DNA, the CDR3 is TGTGCCAGCAGCACAACGGACAGGGGAGAACGGTACGAGCAGTACGTC. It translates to CASSTTDRGERYEQYV.

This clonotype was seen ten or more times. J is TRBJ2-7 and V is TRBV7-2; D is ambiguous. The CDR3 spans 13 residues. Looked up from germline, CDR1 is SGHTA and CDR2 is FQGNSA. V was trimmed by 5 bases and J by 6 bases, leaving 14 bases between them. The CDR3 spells CASSNVGNSEQYF. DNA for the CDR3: TGTGCCAGCAGCAACGTAGGGAACTCCGAGCAGTACTTC.

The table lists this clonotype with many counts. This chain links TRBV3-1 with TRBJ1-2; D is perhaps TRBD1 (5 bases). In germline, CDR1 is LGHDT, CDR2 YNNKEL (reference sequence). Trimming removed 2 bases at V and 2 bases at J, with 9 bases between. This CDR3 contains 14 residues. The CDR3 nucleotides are TGTGCCAGCAGCCAACGAACAGGCAACTATGGCTACACCTTC. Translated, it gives CASSQRTGNYGYTF. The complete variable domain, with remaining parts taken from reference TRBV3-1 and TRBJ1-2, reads DTAVSQTPKYLVTQMGNDKSIKCEQNLGHDTMYWYKQDSKKFLKIMFSYNNKELIINETVPNRFSPKSPDKAHLNLHINSLELGDSAVYFCASSQRTGNYGYTFGSGTRLTVV.

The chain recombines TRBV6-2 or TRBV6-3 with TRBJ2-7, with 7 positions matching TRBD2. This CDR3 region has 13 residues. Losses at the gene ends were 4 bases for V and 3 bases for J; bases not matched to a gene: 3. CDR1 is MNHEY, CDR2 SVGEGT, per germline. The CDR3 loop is CASSSGGLYEQYV. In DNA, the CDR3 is TGTGCCAGCAGTTCGGGGGGACTCTACGAGCAGTACGTC.

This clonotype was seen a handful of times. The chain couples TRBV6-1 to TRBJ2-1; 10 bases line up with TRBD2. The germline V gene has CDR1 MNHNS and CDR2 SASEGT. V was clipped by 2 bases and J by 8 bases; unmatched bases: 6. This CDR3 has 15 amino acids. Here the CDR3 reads CASSETASGSDEQFF. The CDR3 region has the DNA TGTGCCAGCAGTGAAACGGCTAGCGGGAGTGATGAGCAGTTCTTC.

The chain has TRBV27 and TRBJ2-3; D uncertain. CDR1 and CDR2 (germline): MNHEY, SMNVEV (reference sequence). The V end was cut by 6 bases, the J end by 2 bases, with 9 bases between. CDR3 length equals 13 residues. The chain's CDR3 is CASSDTLTDTQYF. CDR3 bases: TGTGCCAGCAGCGACACACTCACAGATACGCAGTATTTT.

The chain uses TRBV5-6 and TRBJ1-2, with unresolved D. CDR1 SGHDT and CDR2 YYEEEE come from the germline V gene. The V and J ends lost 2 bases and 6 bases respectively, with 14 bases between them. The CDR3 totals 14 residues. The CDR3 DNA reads TGTGCCAGCAGCTTATCTTTTCGGACGGATGGCTACACCTTC. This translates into CASSLSFRTDGYTF.

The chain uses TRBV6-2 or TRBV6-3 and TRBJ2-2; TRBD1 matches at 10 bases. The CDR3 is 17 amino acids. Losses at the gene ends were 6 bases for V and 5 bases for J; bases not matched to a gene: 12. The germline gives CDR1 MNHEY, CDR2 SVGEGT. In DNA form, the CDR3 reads TGTGCCAGCAGACGCCCGACAGGGGGCGTGAAAACCGGGGAGCTGTTTTTT. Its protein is CASRRPTGGVKTGELFF.

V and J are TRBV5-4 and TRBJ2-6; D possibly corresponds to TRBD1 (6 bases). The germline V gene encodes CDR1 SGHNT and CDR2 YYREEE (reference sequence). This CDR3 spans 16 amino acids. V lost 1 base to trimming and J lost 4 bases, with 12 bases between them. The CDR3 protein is CASSLIGGAGANVLTF. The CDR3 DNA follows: TGTGCCAGCAGCTTGATAGGGGGAGCCGGGGCCAACGTCCTGACTTTC.

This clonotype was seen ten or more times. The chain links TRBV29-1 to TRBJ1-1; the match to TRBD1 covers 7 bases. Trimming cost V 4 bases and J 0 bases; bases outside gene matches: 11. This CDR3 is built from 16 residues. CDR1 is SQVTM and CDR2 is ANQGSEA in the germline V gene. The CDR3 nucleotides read TGCAGCGTTGTTACAGGGGTCACCAAACTGAACACTGAAGCTTTCTTT. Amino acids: CSVVTGVTKLNTEAFF.

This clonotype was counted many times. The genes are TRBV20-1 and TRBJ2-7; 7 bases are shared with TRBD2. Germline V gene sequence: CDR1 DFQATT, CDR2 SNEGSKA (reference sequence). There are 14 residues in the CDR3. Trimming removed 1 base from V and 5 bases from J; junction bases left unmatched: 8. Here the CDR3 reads CSARGTRGIDEQYF. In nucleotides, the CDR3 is TGCAGTGCTAGAGGGACTAGGGGAATAGACGAGCAGTACTTC.

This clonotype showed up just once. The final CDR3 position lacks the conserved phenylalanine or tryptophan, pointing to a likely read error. CDR3 DNA sequence: TGCAGTGCTTCTCGACCCGAGGGTACGGGAGGCACAGATACGCAGTATTAT. Translation gives CSASRPEGTGGTDTQYY. The chain is built from TRBV20-1 and TRBJ2-3; a possible D gene is TRBD2 (6 bases). The CDR3 extends over 17 amino acids. Per germline, CDR1 DFQATT and CDR2 SNEGSKA (reference sequence). Between the trimmed V and J ends, which lost 5 bases and 1 base, there was a span of 22 bases.